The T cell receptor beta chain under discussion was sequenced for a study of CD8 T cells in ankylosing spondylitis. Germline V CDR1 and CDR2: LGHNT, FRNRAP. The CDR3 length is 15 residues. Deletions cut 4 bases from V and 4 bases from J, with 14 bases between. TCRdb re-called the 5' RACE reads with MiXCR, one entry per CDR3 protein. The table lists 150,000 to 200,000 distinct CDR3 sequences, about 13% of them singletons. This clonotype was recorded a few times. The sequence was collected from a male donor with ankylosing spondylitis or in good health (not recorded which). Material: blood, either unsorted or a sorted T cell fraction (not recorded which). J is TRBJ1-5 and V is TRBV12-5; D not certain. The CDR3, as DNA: TGTGCTAGTGGTTCCAGCCTCGTGGAAAATCAGCCCCAGCATTTT. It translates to CASGSSLVENQPQHF.